The clone carrying this TCR beta chain was detected a few times. The J segment lost 7 bases and the V segment lost 3 bases, leaving 7 bases of the junction unmatched. From germline, CDR1 is SGHRS and CDR2 YFSETQ. The CDR3 length is 15 residues. These data are taken from a study of blood T cell repertoires in COVID-19. TCRdb's copy holds only in-frame clones and misses some; the assay was immunoSEQ multiplex PCR. The data hold about 250,000 clones, with under 90% observed a single time. The V call is TRBV5-1, the J call TRBJ2-1; 10 nucleotides match TRBD2. The origin of this receptor is a man aged 35 to 55 who had recovered from COVID-19. The sample taken for sequencing was PBMCs or T cells enriched from blood (not recorded which). CDR3 nucleotides: TGCGCCAGCAGCTCTAGCGGGAGTGATGCAAATGAGCAGTTCTTC. This translates into CASSSSGSDANEQFF.